This TCR beta chain was recovered during a study of T cell repertoires in cytomegalovirus infection. Overall study context: Both CMV infection and a matching HLA type were indicated by public TCR beta signatures. Findings and limits, study-wide: CMV carriers with the relevant HLA were identified by cumulative public TCR beta family frequency. The ex vivo response was dominated by HLA-C-restricted CMV-specific TCR beta clonotypes.

MiXCR was run by TCRdb on the reads, yielding one entry per CDR3 protein. Of around 530,000 distinct CDR3 sequences in the sample, around 27% were seen once. This clonotype was detected only a few times. What it binds is not known. Germline lookup yields CDR1 SGHTA and CDR2 FQGTGA. V lost 8 bases to trimming and J lost 2 bases; unmatched junction nucleotides: 5. The CDR3 length is 13 residues. Sequenced: PBMCs. This sequence joins TRBV7-3 and TRBJ2-7, with 8 positions matching TRBD1. The origin of this receptor is a human donor in good health (CMV status not recorded). Some clones in this sample may be carry-over from other donors' samples. CDR3 sequence (DNA): TGTGCCAGCGGACAGGGTGGTACCTACGAGCAGTACTTC. It yields the protein CASGQGGTYEQYF.